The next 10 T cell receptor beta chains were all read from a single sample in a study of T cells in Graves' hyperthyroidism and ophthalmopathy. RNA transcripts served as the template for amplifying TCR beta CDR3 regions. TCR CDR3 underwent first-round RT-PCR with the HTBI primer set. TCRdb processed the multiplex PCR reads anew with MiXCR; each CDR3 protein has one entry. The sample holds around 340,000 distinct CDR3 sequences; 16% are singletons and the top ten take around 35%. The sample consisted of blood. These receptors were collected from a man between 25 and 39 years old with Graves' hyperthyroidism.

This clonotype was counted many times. The CDR3 is CASSFELSTDTQYF. In DNA, the CDR3 is TGCGCCAGCAGCTTCGAGCTATCCACAGATACGCAGTATTTT. The chain couples TRBV5-1 to TRBJ2-3; D is undetermined. The CDR3 has 14 amino acids. The germline gives CDR1 SGHRS, CDR2 YFSETQ. Trimming left V 2 bases short and J 2 bases short, with 9 bases between.

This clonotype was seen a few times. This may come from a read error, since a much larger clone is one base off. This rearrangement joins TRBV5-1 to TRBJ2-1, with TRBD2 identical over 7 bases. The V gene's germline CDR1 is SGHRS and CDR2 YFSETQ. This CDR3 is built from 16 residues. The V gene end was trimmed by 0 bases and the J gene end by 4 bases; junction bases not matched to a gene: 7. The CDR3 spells CASSLGGLAVYNEQFF. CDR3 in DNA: TGCGCCAGCAGCTTGGGAGGGCTAGCGGTTTACAATGAGCAGTTCTTC. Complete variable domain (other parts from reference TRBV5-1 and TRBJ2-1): KAGVTQTPRYLIKTRGQQVTLSCSPISGHRSVSWYQQTPGQGLQFLFEYFSETQRNKGNFPGRFSGRQFSNSRSEMNVSTLELGDSALYLCASSLGGLAVYNEQFFGPGTRLTVL.

The CDR3 region is CASSVGGGSGSYEQYF. CDR3 DNA: TGTGCCAGCAGCGTAGGAGGGGGAAGCGGGTCGTACGAGCAGTACTTC. The gene calls are TRBV9 and TRBJ2-7, with D perhaps given as TRBD1 or TRBD2 (6 bases each). V was cut by 0 bases and J by 4 bases, with 17 bases left in between. The germline gives CDR1 SGDLS, CDR2 YYNGEE. This CDR3 region has 16 residues.

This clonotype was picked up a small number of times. CDR3 sequence: CASSLTRLAPLAKNIQYF. The DNA of the CDR3 is TGCGCCAGCAGCTTGACGCGACTAGCGCCTCTAGCCAAAAACATTCAGTACTTC. The rearrangement links TRBV5-1 to TRBJ2-4, with 8 nucleotides matching TRBD2. V shed 1 base, J shed 0 bases, and the junction held 9 bases outside the gene matches. The CDR3 is made up of 18 amino acids. CDR1 is SGHRS, CDR2 YFSETQ, per germline. The full variable domain, its missing parts supplied by reference TRBV5-1 and TRBJ2-4, is KAGVTQTPRYLIKTRGQQVTLSCSPISGHRSVSWYQQTPGQGLQFLFEYFSETQRNKGNFPGRFSGRQFSNSRSEMNVSTLELGDSALYLCASSLTRLAPLAKNIQYFGAGTRLSVL.

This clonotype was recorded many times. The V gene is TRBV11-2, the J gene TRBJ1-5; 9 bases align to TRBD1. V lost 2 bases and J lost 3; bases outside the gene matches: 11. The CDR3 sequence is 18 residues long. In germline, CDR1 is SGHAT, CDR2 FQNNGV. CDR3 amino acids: CASSLRTGDTKSNQPQHF. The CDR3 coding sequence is TGTGCCAGCAGCTTAAGGACAGGGGATACAAAATCCAATCAGCCCCAGCATTTT.

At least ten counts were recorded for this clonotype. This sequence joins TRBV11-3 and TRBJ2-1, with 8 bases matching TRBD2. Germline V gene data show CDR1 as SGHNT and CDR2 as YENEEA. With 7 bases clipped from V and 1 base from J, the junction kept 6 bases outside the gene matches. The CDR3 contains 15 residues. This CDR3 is CASTISGKSYNEQFF. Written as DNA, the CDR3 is TGTGCCAGCACCATTAGCGGGAAGTCCTACAATGAGCAGTTCTTC.

The CDR3 here is CSASGWSNQETQYF. For the CDR3, the DNA is TGCAGTGCTAGTGGATGGAGCAACCAAGAGACCCAGTACTTC. The genes are TRBV20-1 and TRBJ2-5, with D hard to call. Germline CDR1 is DFQATT and CDR2 is SNEGSKA (reference sequence). V was trimmed by 3 bases and J by 0 bases, leaving 11 bases between them. The length of the CDR3 is 14 residues.

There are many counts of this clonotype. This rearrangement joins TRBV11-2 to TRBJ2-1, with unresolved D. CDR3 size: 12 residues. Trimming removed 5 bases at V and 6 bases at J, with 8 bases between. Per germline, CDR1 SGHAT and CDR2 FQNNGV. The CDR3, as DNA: TGTGCCAGCAGCCAGTTCGGCAATGAGCAGTTCTTC. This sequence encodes CASSQFGNEQFF.

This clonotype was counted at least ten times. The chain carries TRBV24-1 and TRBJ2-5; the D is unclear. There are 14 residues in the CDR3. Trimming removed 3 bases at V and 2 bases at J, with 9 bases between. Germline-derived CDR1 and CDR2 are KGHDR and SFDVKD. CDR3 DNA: TGTGCCACCAGTGATCCTGGCCTTCAAGAGACCCAGTACTTC. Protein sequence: CATSDPGLQETQYF.

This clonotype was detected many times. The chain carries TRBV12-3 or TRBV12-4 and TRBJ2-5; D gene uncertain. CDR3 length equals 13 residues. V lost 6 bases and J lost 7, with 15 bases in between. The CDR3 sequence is CASSRDGTGTQYF. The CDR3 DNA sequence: TGTGCCAGCAGCAGAGACGGTACGGGGACCCAGTACTTC.